The 6 T cell receptor beta chains in this list originate from one sample, sequenced in a study of CD8 T cells in Susac syndrome. RNA, at roughly 0.45 to 1 ug, was reverse transcribed with random hexamers. MiXCR, applied by TCRdb to the immunoSEQ multiplex PCR reads, yields one record per CDR3 protein. The sample has under 200,000 distinct CDR3 sequences, roughly 92% seen once. The sample taken for sequencing was CD4+ T cells from PBMCs. The receptors originated from a human donor in good health.

The V and J genes are TRBV7-2 and TRBJ1-2, with D unclear. Per germline, CDR1 SGHTA and CDR2 FQGNSA. The CDR3 has 14 residues. With 1 base removed from V and 0 bases from J, the gap between germline ends came to 6 bases. In DNA, the CDR3 is TGTGCCAGCAGCTTAGAGGGAGCTAACTATGGCTACACCTTC. This encodes CASSLEGANYGYTF.

CDR3 DNA sequence: TGTGCCAGCAGTTACTTCGAATCTGGGGCCAACGTCCTGACTTTC. Protein product: CASSYFESGANVLTF. The chain employs TRBV6-2 or TRBV6-3 and TRBJ2-6; D is unresolved. This CDR3 is built from 15 residues. Germline V CDR1 and CDR2: MNHEY, SVGEGT. The germline V and J ends were trimmed by 1 base and 1 base, with 5 bases remaining between them.

The rearrangement uses TRBV5-4 and TRBJ1-1; D not certain. The germline V gene has CDR1 SGHNT and CDR2 YYREEE (reference sequence). Trimming cost V 4 bases and J 1 base, with 11 bases left between them. The CDR3 contains 14 residues. CDR3 DNA: TGTGCCAGCAGCCCCGGGGTGACGAACACTGAAGCTTTCTTT. Protein: CASSPGVTNTEAFF.

The rearrangement uses TRBV27 and TRBJ1-5; no clear D gene. The CDR3 sequence is 11 residues long. V was cut by 8 bases and J by 4 bases, with 6 bases left in between. Germline V gene data show CDR1 as MNHEY and CDR2 as SMNVEV (reference sequence). This CDR3 is CASLTNQPQHF. The CDR3, as DNA: TGTGCCAGCCTCACGAATCAGCCCCAGCATTTT.

This chain links TRBV20-1 with TRBJ1-2; 7 bases are a match to TRBD1. Germline lookup yields CDR1 DFQATT and CDR2 SNEGSKA (reference sequence). This CDR3 comprises 15 residues. J was trimmed by 1 base and V by 4 bases; bases with no gene match: 9. The CDR3 DNA sequence: TGCAGTGCTATTTCGACAGGGTGGAGTAACTATGGCTACACCTTC. Translating gives CSAISTGWSNYGYTF.

V gene TRBV28 combines with J gene TRBJ1-2; D gene unclear. Germline CDR1 and CDR2: MDHEN and SYDVKM. Trimming shortened V by 2 bases and J by 8 bases, and 12 bases separated the two germline ends. This CDR3 contains 13 residues. Here the CDR3 reads CASSLVREGGYTF. The CDR3 region has the DNA TGTGCCAGCAGTTTAGTCCGGGAAGGCGGCTACACCTTC.